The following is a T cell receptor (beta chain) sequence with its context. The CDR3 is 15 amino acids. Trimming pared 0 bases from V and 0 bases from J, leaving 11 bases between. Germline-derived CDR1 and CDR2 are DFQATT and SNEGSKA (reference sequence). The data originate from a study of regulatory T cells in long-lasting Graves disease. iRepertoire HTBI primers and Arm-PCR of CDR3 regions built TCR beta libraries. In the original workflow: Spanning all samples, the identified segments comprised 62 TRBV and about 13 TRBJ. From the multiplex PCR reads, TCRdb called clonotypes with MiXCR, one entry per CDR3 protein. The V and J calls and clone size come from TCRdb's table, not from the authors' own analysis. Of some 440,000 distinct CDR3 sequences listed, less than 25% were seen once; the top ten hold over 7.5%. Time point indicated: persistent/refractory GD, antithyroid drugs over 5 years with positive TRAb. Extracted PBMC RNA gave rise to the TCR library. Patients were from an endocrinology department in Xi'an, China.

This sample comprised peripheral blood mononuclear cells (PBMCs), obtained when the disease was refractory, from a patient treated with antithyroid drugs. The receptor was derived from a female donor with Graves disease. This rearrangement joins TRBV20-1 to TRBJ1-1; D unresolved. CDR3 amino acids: CSARDDGLMNTEAFF. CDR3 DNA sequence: TGCAGTGCTAGAGATGACGGCCTCATGAACACTGAAGCTTTCTTT.